This T cell receptor (beta chain) was retrieved from a study of blood T cell repertoires in COVID-19. Assay: immunoSEQ multiplex PCR; the TCRdb copy retains only in-frame clones and omits some. There are about 170,000 clones in the sample; 92% occur only once, and more than 4.5% lies in the top ten. Enrolled during active infection, Seattle patients were then followed longitudinally. This CDR3 has 16 residues. The ends were cut back, 0 bases at V and 3 bases at J, with 15 bases in the middle. From germline, CDR1 is MNHEY and CDR2 SVGAGI. Specimen: peripheral blood. J is TRBJ2-7 and V is TRBV6-5; weak D call: TRBD2 (6 bases). The source of this sequence is a man aged 25-40 years with COVID-19, enrolled during active disease. The DNA of the CDR3 is TGTGCCAGCAGTTACTCGGGTGGGGGGTACTACTACGAGCAGTACTTC. This gives the protein CASSYSGGGYYYEQYF.